The next 8 T cell receptor beta chains were all read from a single sample in a study of blood T cell repertoires in COVID-19 (dated by TCRdb to 2019 to 2021). Receptor libraries were prepared by the immunoSEQ multiplex PCR assay. What TCRdb holds here is the immuneACCESS table cut down to in-frame rearrangements. Part of the clones is not present; checked against another copy, under half of the missing clones reflect an unresolved V gene, and the others are unexplained. This sample holds 200,000 to 250,000 clones; roughly 87% were observed only once. The ten largest clones add up to 10% to 11% of the sample. The sequencing input was PBMCs or T cells enriched from blood (not recorded which). Receptors originate from a man aged 25-45 years who had recovered from COVID-19.

This rearrangement joins TRBV15 to TRBJ1-2; no firm D call. This CDR3 region has 15 residues. Germline CDR1 and CDR2: LNHNV and YYDKDF (reference sequence). Trimming took off 0 bases at V and 2 bases at J, with 10 bases between the two ends. The chain's CDR3 is CATSRDIYSNYGYTF. CDR3 nucleotide sequence: TGTGCCACCAGCAGAGATATATACAGCAACTATGGCTACACCTTC.

This chain joins TRBV19 and TRBJ1-6, with 9 bases fitting TRBD1. Germline V gives CDR1 LNHDA, CDR2 SQIVND (reference sequence). The ends lost 8 bases at V and 9 bases at J; junction bases unmatched: 2. The CDR3 is 12 residues long. CDR3: CASGQGSSPLHF. The CDR3 DNA sequence: TGTGCCAGTGGACAGGGGAGTTCACCCCTCCACTTT.

This clone has a single count. The J gene is TRBJ1-4, the V gene TRBV27; 7 positions agree with TRBD1. CDR1 is MNHEY, CDR2 SMNVEV, per germline (reference sequence). This CDR3 is 18 amino acids long. V lost 5 bases and J lost 0; bases outside the gene matches: 12. CDR3 in amino acids: CASSTTLGTETTNEKLFF. DNA for the CDR3: TGTGCCAGCAGTACCACCCTGGGGACAGAGACAACTAATGAAAAACTGTTTTTT. The full variable domain, completed using reference TRBV27 and TRBJ1-4, is EAQVTQNPRYLITVTGKKLTVTCSQNMNHEYMSWYRQDPGLGLRQIYYSMNVEVTDKGDVPEGYKVSRKEKRNFPLILESPSPNQTSLYFCASSTTLGTETTNEKLFFGSGTQLSVL.

The gene calls are TRBV6-5 and TRBJ1-2; no definite D call. CDR1 is MNHEY and CDR2 is SVGAGI in the germline V gene. The V gene lost 8 bases and the J gene lost 8 bases, with 12 bases spanning the gap. CDR3 length equals 11 residues. CDR3 bases: TGTGCCAGCTCACGGGGTGCCGGCTACACCTTC. Its protein is CASSRGAGYTF.

The V and J genes are TRBV27 and TRBJ1-1, with unresolved D. There are 20 residues in the CDR3. V was trimmed by 0 bases and J by 3 bases, leaving 26 bases between them. From germline, CDR1 is MNHEY and CDR2 SMNVEV (reference sequence). DNA for the CDR3: TGTGCCAGCAGTTTATCGGGAGTCAGGCAGGCCTATCGCGAGGACACTGAAGCTTTCTTT. Residues: CASSLSGVRQAYREDTEAFF.

Comments on this clone: This sample includes further DNA sequences coding for the same CDR3. This chain links TRBV6-5 with TRBJ2-3, with 7 bases matching TRBD1. V lost 7 bases and J lost 3; bases outside the gene matches: 4. CDR1 and CDR2 from the germline V gene are MNHEY and SVGAGI. The length of the CDR3 is 13 residues. The CDR3 sequence: CASNRQGTDTQYF. DNA of the CDR3: TGTGCCAGCAACCGACAGGGTACAGATACGCAGTATTTT.

This chain joins TRBV21-1 and TRBJ2-7; no check of the table's D call, TRBD2, against the DNA was made. TRBV21-1 is classified as a pseudogene. This CDR3 contains 15 residues. The CDR3 DNA reads TGTGCCAGCACGCAACCCGGGACTAAGGACTACGAGCAGTACTTC. Translated, it gives CASTQPGTKDYEQYF.

This rearrangement joins TRBV6-5 to TRBJ1-1, with unresolved D. Germline V CDR1 and CDR2: MNHEY, SVGAGI. V gave up 7 bases and J gave up 4 bases, with 7 bases separating them. This CDR3 region has 11 residues. Here the CDR3 DNA reads TGTGCCAGCATGTACGGCACTGAAGCTTTCTTT. It yields the protein CASMYGTEAFF.